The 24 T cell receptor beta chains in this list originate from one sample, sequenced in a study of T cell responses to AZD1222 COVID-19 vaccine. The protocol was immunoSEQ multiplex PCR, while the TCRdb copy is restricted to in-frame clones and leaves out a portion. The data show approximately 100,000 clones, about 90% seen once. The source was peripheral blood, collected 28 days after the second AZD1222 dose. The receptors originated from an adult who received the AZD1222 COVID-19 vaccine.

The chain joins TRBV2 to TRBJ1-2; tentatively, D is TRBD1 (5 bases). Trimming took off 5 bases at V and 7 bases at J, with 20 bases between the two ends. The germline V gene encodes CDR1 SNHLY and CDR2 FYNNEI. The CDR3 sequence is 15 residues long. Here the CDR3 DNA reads TGTGCCAGCAGTTCGGGGACTAGGATTTACGGTGGCTACACCTTC. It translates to CASSSGTRIYGGYTF.

The CDR3 is CATSEGGLEAFF. CDR3 DNA: TGTGCCACCAGTGAAGGGGGGCTTGAAGCTTTCTTT. The chain has TRBV15 and TRBJ1-1, with D tentatively TRBD1 (6 bases). Germline-derived CDR1 and CDR2 are LNHNV and YYDKDF (reference sequence). The CDR3 extends over 12 amino acids. Between the trimmed V and J ends, which lost 6 bases and 7 bases, there was a span of 12 bases.

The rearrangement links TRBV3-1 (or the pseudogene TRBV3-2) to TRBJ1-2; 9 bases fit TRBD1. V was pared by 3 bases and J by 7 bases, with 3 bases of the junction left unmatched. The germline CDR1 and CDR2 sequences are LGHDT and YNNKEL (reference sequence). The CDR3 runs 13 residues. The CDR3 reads CASSQVQGAGYTF. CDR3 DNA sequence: TGTGCCAGCAGCCAGGTACAGGGGGCTGGCTACACCTTC.

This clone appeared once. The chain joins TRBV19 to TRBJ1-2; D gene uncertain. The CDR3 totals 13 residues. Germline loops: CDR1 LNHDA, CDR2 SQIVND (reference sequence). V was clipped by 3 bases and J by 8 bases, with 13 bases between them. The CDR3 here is CASSIEGLGGYTF. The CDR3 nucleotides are TGTGCCAGTAGTATTGAGGGATTGGGCGGCTACACCTTC.

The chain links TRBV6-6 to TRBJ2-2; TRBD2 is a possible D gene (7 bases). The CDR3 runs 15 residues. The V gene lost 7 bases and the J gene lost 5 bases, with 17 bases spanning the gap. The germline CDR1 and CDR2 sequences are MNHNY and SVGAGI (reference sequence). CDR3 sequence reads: CASITGGMETGELFF. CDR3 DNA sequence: TGTGCCAGCATAACGGGGGGCATGGAGACCGGGGAGCTGTTTTTT.

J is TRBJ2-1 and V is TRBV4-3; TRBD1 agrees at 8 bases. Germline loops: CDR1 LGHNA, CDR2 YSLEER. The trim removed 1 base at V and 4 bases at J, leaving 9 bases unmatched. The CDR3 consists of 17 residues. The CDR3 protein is CASSQATGTGNYNEQFF. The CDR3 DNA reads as TGCGCCAGCAGCCAAGCCACCGGGACAGGTAATTACAATGAGCAGTTCTTC.

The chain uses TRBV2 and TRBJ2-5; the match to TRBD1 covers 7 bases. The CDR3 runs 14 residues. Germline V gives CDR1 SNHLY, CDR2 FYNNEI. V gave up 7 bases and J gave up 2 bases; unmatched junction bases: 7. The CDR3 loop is CASIGQVPQETQYF. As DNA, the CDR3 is TGTGCCAGCATCGGACAGGTCCCTCAAGAGACCCAGTACTTC.

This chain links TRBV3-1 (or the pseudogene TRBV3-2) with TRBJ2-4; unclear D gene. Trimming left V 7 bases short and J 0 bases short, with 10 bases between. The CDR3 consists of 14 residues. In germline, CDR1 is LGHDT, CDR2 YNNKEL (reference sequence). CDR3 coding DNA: TGTGCCAGCAACCTACCAGTAGCCAAAAACATTCAGTACTTC. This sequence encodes CASNLPVAKNIQYF.

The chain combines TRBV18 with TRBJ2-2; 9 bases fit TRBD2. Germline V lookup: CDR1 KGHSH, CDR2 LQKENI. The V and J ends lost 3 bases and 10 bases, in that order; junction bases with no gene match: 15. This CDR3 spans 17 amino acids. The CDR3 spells CASSPSSPGLAAQELFF. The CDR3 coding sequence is TGTGCCAGCTCACCTTCTTCACCGGGACTAGCAGCTCAGGAGCTGTTTTTT. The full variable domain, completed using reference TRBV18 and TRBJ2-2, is NAGVMQNPRHLVRRRGQEARLRCSPMKGHSHVYWYRQLPEEGLKFMVYLQKENIIDESGMPKERFSAEFPKEGPSILRIQQVVRGDSAAYFCASSPSSPGLAAQELFFGEGSRLTVL.

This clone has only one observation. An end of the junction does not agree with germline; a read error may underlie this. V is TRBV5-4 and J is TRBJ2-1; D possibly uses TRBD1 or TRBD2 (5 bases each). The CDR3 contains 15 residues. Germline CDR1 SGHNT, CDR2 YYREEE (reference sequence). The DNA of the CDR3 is TGTACCAGCAGCCCCGAGCGGACACGGGCCAATGAGCAGTTCTTC. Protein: CTSSPERTRANEQFF.

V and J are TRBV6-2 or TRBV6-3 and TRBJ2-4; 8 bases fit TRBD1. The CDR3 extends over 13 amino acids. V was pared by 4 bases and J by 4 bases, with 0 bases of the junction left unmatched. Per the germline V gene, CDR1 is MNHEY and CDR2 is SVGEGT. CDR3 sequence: CASSWTGKNIQYF. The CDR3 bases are TGTGCCAGCAGTTGGACAGGGAAAAACATTCAGTACTTC.

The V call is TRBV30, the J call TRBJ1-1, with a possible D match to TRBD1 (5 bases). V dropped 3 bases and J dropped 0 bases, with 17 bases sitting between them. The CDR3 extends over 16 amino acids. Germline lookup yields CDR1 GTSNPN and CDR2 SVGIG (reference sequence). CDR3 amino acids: CAWSGLGGAMNTEAFF. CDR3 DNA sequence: TGTGCCTGGAGCGGATTGGGCGGGGCCATGAACACTGAAGCTTTCTTT.

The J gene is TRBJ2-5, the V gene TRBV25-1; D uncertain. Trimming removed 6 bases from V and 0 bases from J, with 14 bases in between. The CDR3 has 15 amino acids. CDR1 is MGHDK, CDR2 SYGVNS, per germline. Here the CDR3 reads CASSLQTWYQETQYF. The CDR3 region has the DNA TGTGCCAGCAGCCTCCAGACTTGGTACCAAGAGACCCAGTACTTC.

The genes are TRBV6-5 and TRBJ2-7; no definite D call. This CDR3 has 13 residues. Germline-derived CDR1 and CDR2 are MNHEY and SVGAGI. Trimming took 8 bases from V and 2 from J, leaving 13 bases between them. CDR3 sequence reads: CASGYSETYEQYF. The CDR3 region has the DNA TGTGCCAGCGGATACAGCGAGACCTACGAGCAGTACTTC.

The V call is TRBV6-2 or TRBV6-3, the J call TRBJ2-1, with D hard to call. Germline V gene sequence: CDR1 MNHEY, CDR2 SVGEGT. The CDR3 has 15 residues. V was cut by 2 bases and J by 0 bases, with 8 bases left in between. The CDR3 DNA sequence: TGTGCCAGCAGTTACGTGGCAGTCTCCTACAATGAGCAGTTCTTC. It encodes CASSYVAVSYNEQFF.

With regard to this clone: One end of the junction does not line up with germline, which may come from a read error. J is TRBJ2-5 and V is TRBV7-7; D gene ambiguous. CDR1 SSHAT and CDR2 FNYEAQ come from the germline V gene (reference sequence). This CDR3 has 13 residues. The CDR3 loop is CASSPDFQETQYF. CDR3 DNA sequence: TGTGCTAGCAGCCCAGACTTCCAAGAGACCCAGTACTTC.

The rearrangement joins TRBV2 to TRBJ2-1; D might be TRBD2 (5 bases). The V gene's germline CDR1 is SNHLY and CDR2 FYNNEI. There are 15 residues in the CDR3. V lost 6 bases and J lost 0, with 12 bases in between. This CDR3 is CASSNGVSSYNEQFF. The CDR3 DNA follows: TGTGCCAGCAGCAACGGGGTGAGCTCCTACAATGAGCAGTTCTTC.

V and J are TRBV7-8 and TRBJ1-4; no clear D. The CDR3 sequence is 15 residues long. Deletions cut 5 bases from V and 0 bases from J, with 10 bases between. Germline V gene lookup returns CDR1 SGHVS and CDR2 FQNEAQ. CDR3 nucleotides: TGTGCCAGCAGCCGAGGAGGGACAACTAATGAAAAACTGTTTTTT. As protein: CASSRGGTTNEKLFF. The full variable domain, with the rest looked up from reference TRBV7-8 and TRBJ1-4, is GAGVSQSPRYKVAKRGQDVALRCDPISGHVSLFWYQQALGQGPEFLTYFQNEAQLDKSGLPSDRFFAERPEGSVSTLKIQRTQQEDSAVYLCASSRGGTTNEKLFFGSGTQLSVL.

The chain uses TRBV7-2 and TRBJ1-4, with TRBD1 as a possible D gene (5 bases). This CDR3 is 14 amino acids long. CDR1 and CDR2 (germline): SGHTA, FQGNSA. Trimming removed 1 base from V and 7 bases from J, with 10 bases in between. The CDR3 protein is CASSLGPQGEKLFF. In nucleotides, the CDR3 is TGTGCCAGCAGCTTAGGGCCCCAGGGTGAAAAACTGTTTTTT.

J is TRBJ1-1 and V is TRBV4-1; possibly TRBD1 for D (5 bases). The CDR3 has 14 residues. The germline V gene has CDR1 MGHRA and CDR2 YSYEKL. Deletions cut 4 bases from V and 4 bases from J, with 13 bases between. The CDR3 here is CASSRGTGSTEAFF. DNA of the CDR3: TGCGCCAGCAGCCGAGGGACTGGAAGCACTGAAGCTTTCTTT.

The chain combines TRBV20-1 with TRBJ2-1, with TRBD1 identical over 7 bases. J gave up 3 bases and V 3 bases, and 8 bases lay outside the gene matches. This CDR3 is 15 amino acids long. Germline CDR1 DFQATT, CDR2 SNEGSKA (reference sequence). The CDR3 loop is CSASKPGQIYNEQFF. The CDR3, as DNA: TGCAGTGCTAGTAAACCGGGACAGATCTACAATGAGCAGTTCTTC.

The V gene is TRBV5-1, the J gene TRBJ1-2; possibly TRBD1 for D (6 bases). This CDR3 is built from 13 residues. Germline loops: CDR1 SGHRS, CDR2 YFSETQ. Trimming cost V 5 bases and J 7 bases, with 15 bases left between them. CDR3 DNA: TGCGCCAGCAGATCCGAGGGGGTGGGTGGCTACACCTTC. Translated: CASRSEGVGGYTF.

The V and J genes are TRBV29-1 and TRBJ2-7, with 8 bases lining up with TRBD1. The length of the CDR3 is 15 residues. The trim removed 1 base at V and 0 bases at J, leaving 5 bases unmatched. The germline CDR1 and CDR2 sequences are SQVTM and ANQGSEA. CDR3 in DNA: TGCAGCGTTGAAGTTGGACAGGGTGCCTCCTACGAGCAGTACTTC. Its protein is CSVEVGQGASYEQYF.

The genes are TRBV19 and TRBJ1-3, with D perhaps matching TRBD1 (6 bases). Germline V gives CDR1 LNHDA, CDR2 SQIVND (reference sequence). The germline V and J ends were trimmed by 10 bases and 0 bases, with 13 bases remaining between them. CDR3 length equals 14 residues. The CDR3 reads CANWGGGSGNTIYF. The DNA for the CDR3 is TGTGCCAACTGGGGAGGGGGCTCTGGAAACACCATATATTTT.